The table lists the clone carrying this T cell receptor (beta chain) with many counts. The record originates from a study of read filtering for tumor transcriptome and immune sequencing. This library used roughly 370 ng RNA and molecular barcoded adaptors spanning alpha/delta and beta/gamma chains. TCRdb redid the calling of the reads with MiXCR, one entry per CDR3 protein. The sample shows nearly 60,000 distinct CDR3 sequences, roughly 12% of them seen only once. V lost 7 bases and J 6 bases, leaving 10 bases between the germline ends. The CDR3 spans 13 residues. CDR1 is MGHRA and CDR2 is YSYEKL in the germline V gene.

V gene TRBV4-1 combines with J gene TRBJ1-6; D possibly corresponds to TRBD1 (6 bases). Input material: a population of CD138-negative cells sorted from bone marrow. This TCR was sampled from a donor at least 40 years old with multiple myeloma. CDR3 amino acids: CASTDSRNSPLHF. CDR3 nucleotides: TGCGCCAGCACGGACAGCCGTAATTCACCCCTCCACTTT.